This T cell receptor (beta chain) was recovered during a study of Tregs in tolerant kidney transplant recipients. This CDR3 contains 14 residues. V was pared by 7 bases and J by 1 base, with 4 bases of the junction left unmatched. Germline CDR1 DFQATT, CDR2 SNEGSKA (reference sequence). General study points: Few patients were studied, so findings need validation in larger groups. Donor-specific Treg expansion exceeded global Treg expansion in tolerant patients, suggesting antigen drive.

Comment on this clone: Its antigen is currently unknown. The read halts 3 residues ahead of the CDR3 end, with the missing end drawn from the germline J gene.

The nonmyeloablative bone marrow transplants came from related graft donors, with transient mixed chimerism. Unstimulated Tregs (CD4+CD25+CD127-) and CD4+CD25- non-Tregs were sorted from PBMCs. Sequenced by immunoSEQ multiplex PCR; TCRdb stores in-frame clones only, minus some. Seen in this sample are 20,000 to 30,000 clones; the ten most common clones hold about 4%. The chain carries TRBV20-1 and TRBJ1-6; TRBD1 aligns across 7 bases. This receptor was obtained from a human patient who received a combined kidney and bone marrow transplant. T cells may partly derive from the graft donor. The source material was CD4+ T cells from blood (PBMCs), sampled 6 months after the transplant. The CDR3 loop reads CSVRQGSYNSPLHF. The CDR3 bases that were read are TGCAGTGTACGACAGGGATCCTATAATTCACCC.